The entry that follows covers one T cell receptor beta chain sequence. Genomic DNA from each subset was divided evenly over several immunoSEQ plates. The sorted-subset replicate PCRs were given around 200 ng DNA, which is 30,000 or so T cell genomes. Only in-frame clones appear in the TCRdb table, and some are missing; sequencing was by immunoSEQ multiplex PCR. The sample lists under 2,500,000 clones, approximately 94% occurring once. This CDR3 contains 15 residues. Losses at the gene ends were 4 bases for V and 4 bases for J; bases not matched to a gene: 7. CDR1 is MNHEY, CDR2 SMNVEV, per germline (reference sequence). This sample was included in a study of shared clonotypes between healthy human individuals.

Sequencing was performed on naive CD4+ T cells sorted from blood. Subset of the sample: CD45RA+ positively selected. V usage is TRBV27 and J usage is TRBJ1-2; TRBD1 aligns across 9 bases. The receptor was derived from a man younger than 30 in good health. The CDR3 coding sequence is TGTGCCAGCAGTTGGGACAGGGCTACCGGCTATGGCTACACCTTC. This gives the protein CASSWDRATGYGYTF.